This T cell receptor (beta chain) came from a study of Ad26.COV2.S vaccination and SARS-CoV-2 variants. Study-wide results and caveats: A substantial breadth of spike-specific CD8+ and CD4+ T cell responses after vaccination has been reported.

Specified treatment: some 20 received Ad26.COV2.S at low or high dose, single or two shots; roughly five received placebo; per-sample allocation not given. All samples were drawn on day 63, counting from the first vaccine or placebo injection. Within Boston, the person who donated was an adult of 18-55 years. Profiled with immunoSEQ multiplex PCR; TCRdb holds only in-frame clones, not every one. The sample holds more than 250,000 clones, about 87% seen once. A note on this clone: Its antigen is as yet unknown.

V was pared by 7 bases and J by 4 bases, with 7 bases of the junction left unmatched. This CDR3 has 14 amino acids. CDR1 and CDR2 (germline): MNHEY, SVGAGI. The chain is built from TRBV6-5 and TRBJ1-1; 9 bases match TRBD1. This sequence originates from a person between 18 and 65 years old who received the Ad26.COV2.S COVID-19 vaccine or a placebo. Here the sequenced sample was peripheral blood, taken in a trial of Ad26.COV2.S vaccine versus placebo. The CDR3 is CASTATGGGTEAFF. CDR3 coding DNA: TGTGCCAGCACCGCGACAGGGGGTGGCACTGAAGCTTTCTTT.